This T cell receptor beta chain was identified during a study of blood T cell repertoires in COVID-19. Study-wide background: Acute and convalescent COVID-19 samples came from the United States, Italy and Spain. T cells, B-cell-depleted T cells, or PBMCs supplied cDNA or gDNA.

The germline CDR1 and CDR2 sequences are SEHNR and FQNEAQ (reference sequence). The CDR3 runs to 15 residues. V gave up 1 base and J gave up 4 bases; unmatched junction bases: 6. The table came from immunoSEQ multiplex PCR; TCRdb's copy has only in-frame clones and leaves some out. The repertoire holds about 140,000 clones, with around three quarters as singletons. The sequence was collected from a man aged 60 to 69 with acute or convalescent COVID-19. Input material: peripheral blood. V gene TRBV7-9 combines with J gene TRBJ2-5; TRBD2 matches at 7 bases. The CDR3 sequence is CASSLGGLNLETQYF. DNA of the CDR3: TGTGCCAGCAGCTTAGGGGGACTAAATTTAGAGACCCAGTACTTC.